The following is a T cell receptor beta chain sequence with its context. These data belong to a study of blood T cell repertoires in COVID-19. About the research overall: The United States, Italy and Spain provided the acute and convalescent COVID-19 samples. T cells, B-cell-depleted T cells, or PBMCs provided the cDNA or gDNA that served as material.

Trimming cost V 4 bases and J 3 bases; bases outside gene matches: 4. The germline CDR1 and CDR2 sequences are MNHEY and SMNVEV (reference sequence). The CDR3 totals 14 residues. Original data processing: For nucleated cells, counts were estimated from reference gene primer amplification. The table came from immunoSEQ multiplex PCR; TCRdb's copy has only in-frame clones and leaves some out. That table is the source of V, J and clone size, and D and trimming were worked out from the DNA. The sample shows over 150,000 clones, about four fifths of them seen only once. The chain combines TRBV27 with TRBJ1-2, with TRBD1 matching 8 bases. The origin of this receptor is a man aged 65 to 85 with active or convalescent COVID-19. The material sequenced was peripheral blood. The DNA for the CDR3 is TGTGCCAGCAGTTCTGGGGGACAGGACTATGGCTACACCTTC. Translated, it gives CASSSGGQDYGYTF.